This T cell receptor beta chain was sequenced in a study of blood T cell repertoires in COVID-19. This study enrolled people aged 18 to 89 from about two dozen US geographic areas. Clinical histories supplied by participants themselves formed the basis of cohort assignment. Measured with immunoSEQ multiplex PCR; TCRdb has only the in-frame clones, and not every one. The sample carries some 430,000 clones, 90% recorded once. This sequence was found in a man aged 18 to 35 who had recovered from COVID-19. The specimen was PBMCs or T cells enriched from blood (not recorded which).

CDR3 sequence (DNA): TGCGCCAGCAAAAAGAACGGGATGAATTCACCCCTCCACTTT. This encodes CASKKNGMNSPLHF. V usage is TRBV5-1 and J usage is TRBJ1-6; no definite D call. The CDR3 runs to 14 residues. Germline-derived CDR1 and CDR2 are SGHRS and YFSETQ. Trimming pared 6 bases from V and 7 bases from J, leaving 14 bases between.